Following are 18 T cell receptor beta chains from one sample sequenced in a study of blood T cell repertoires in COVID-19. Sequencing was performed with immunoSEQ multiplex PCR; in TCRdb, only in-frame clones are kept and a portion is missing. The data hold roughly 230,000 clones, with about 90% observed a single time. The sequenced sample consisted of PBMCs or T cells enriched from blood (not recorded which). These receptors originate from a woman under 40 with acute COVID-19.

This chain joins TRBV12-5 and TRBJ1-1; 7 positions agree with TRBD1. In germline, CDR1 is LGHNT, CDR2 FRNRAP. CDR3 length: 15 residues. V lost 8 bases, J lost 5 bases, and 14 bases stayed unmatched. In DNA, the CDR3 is TGTGCTAGTAATAGGGGTCGCGACAGGGAGACTGAAGCTTTCTTT. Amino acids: CASNRGRDRETEAFF.

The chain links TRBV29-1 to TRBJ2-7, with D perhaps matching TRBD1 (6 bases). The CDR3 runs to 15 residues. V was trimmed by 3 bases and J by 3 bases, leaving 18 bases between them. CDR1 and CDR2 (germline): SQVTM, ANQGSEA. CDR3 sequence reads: CSVEGIGRGNYEQYF. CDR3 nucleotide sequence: TGCAGCGTTGAGGGAATAGGCAGGGGAAACTACGAGCAGTACTTC.

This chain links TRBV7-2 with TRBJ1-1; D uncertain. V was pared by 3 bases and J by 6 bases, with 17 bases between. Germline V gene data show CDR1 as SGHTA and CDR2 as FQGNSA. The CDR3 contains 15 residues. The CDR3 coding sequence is TGTGCCAGCAGCTTTTTCGCTAGCTTATACGCTGAAGCTTTCTTT. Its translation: CASSFFASLYAEAFF.

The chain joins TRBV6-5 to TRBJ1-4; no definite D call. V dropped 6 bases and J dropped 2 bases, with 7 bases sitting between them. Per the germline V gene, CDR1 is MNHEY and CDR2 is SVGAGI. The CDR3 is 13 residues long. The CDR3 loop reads CASSPQTNEKLFF. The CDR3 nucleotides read TGTGCCAGCAGCCCGCAGACTAATGAAAAACTGTTTTTT.

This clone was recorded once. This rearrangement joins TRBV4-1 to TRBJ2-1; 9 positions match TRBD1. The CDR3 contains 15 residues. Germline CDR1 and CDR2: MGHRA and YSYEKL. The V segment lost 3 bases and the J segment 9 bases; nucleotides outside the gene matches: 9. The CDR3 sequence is CASSHESGQGLEQFF. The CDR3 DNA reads TGCGCCAGCAGCCACGAGTCGGGACAGGGACTTGAGCAGTTCTTC.

CDR3: CASSLIERGGIQYF. In DNA, the CDR3 is TGTGCCAGCAGCTTAATCGAGCGGGGGGGGATTCAGTACTTC. The chain combines TRBV7-2 with TRBJ2-4; 10 positions match TRBD2. J lost 10 bases, V lost 2 bases, and 5 bases had no gene match. This CDR3 is 14 amino acids long. From germline, CDR1 is SGHTA and CDR2 FQGNSA.

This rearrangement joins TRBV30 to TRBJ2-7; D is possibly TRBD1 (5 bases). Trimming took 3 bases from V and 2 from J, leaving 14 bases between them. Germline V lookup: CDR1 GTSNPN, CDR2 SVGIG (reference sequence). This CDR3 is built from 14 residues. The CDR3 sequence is CAWRLGQGTYEQYF. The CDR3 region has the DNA TGTGCCTGGAGACTGGGTCAGGGAACCTACGAGCAGTACTTC.

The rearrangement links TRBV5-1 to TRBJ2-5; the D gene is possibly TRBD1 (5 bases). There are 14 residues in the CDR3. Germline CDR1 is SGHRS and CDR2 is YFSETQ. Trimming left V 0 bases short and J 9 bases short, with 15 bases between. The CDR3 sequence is CASSLAEVKGAQYF. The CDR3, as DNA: TGCGCCAGCAGCTTGGCCGAGGTAAAAGGGGCCCAGTACTTC.

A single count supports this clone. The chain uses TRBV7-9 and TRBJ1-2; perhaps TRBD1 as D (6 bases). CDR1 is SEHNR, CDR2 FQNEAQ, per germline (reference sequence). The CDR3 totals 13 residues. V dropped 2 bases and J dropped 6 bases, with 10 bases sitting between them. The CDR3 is CASSLISGDGYTF. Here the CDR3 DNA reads TGTGCCAGCAGCTTAATTTCAGGGGATGGCTACACCTTC. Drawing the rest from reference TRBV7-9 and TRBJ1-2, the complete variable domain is DTGVSQNPRHKITKRGQNVTFRCDPISEHNRLYWYRQTLGQGPEFLTYFQNEAQLEKSRLLSDRFSAERPKGSFSTLEIQRTEQGDSAMYLCASSLISGDGYTFGSGTRLTVV.

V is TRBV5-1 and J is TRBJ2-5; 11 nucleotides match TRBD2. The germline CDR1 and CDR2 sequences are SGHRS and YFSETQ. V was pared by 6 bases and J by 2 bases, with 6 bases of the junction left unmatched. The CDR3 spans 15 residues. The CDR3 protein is CASNRLAGRQETQYF. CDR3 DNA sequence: TGCGCCAGCAATAGACTAGCGGGGCGACAAGAGACCCAGTACTTC.

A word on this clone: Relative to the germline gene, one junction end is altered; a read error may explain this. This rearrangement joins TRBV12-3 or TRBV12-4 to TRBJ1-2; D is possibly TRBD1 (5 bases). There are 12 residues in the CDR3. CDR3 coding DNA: TGTGCCAGCAGACCGGACACCTATGGCTACACTTTC. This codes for CASRPDTYGYTF.

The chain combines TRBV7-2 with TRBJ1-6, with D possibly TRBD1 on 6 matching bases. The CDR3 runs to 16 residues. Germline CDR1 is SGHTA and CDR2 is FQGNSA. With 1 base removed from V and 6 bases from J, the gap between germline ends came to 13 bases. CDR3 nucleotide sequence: TGTGCCAGCAGCTTAGGGTCCGGGACACCTAATTCACCCCTCCACTTT. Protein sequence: CASSLGSGTPNSPLHF.

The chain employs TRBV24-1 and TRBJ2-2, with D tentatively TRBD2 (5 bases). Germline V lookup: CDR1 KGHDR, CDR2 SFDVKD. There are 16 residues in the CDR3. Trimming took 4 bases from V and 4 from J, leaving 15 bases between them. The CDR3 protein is CATSEVARGFTGELFF. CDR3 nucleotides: TGTGCCACCAGTGAGGTTGCAAGAGGGTTCACCGGGGAGCTGTTTTTT.

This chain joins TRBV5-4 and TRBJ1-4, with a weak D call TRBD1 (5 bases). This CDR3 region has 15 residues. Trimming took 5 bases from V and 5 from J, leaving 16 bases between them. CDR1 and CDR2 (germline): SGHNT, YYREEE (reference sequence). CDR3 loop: CASRTNDSPNEKLFF. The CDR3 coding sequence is TGTGCCAGCAGAACGAATGACAGTCCGAATGAAAAACTGTTTTTT.

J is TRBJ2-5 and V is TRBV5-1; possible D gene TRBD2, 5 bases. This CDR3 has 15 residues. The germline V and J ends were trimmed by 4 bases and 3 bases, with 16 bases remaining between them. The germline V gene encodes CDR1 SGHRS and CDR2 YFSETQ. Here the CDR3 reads CASSVNPGVEETQYF. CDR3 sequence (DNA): TGCGCCAGCAGCGTGAACCCCGGGGTAGAAGAGACCCAGTACTTC.

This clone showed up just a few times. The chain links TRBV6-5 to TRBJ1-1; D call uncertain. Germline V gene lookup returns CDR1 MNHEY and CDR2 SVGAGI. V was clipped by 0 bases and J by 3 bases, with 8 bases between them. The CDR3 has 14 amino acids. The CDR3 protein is CASSYSQAYTEAFF. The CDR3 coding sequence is TGTGCCAGCAGTTACTCGCAGGCCTACACTGAAGCTTTCTTT.

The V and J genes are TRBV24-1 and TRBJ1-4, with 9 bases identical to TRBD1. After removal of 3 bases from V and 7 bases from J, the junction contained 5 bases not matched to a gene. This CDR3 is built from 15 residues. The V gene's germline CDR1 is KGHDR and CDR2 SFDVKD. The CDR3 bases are TGTGCCACCAGTGATCCACAGGGGGCAGGTGAAAAACTGTTTTTT. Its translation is CATSDPQGAGEKLFF.

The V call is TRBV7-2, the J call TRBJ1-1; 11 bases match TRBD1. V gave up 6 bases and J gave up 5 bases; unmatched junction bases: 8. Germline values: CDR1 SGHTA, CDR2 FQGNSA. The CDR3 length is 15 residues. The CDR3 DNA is TGTGCCAGCAGTATCCGGGACAGGGGGAATACTGAAGCTTTCTTT. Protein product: CASSIRDRGNTEAFF.